This entry lists 31 T cell receptor beta chains sequenced from one sample in a study of shared clonotypes between healthy human individuals. Here immunoSEQ multiplex PCR was the method, and the copy in TCRdb shows in-frame clones only, minus some. The sample has fewer than 3 million clones, approximately 90% seen once. The material sequenced was naive CD4+ T cells from PBMCs. Subset specified: CD45RA+ positively selected. Receptor source: a man aged 18 to 29 in good health. Some clones in this sample may be carry-over from other donors' samples.

This clone was seen once. J is TRBJ2-6 and V is TRBV4-1, with a weak D call TRBD2 (5 bases). The CDR3 totals 18 residues. V was clipped by 1 base and J by 0 bases, with 13 bases between them. Germline-derived CDR1 and CDR2 are MGHRA and YSYEKL. CDR3 in DNA: TGCGCCAGCAGCCAAGGGACTGGCAGTCCCTCTGGGGCCAACGTCCTGACTTTC. Its protein is CASSQGTGSPSGANVLTF.

This sequence joins TRBV27 and TRBJ1-1; D is ambiguous. Trimming stripped 2 bases from V and 0 bases from J, with 7 bases between. The CDR3 covers 14 residues. Germline CDR1 MNHEY, CDR2 SMNVEV (reference sequence). The CDR3 spells CASSLVAVNTEAFF. In DNA form, the CDR3 reads TGTGCCAGCAGTTTAGTGGCAGTGAACACTGAAGCTTTCTTT.

This clone has just one count. The J gene is TRBJ1-2, the V gene TRBV28, with 8 bases aligning to TRBD1. The V gene's germline CDR1 is MDHEN and CDR2 SYDVKM. The J segment lost 5 bases and the V segment lost 6 bases, leaving 11 bases of the junction unmatched. CDR3 length equals 15 residues. The CDR3 sequence is CASSDPGQGLYGYTF. The DNA of the CDR3 is TGTGCCAGCAGCGACCCCGGACAGGGCCTATATGGCTACACCTTC.

Turning to this clone: Other DNA variants within this sample encode the same CDR3. Written as DNA, the CDR3 is TGTGCCAGCAGCAAAGGACTAGCGGGAGTTGAGACCCAGTACTTC. Its translation is CASSKGLAGVETQYF. This sequence joins TRBV9 and TRBJ2-5, with TRBD2 identical over 13 bases. J was trimmed by 5 bases and V by 4 bases; bases with no gene match: 5. This CDR3 is 15 amino acids long. Germline lookup yields CDR1 SGDLS and CDR2 YYNGEE.

The chain joins TRBV6-6 to TRBJ1-4, with TRBD1 identical over 9 bases. There are 14 residues in the CDR3. Germline assignment: CDR1 MNHNY and CDR2 SVGAGI (reference sequence). V shed 6 bases and J 5 bases; nucleotides not matched to a gene: 4. The CDR3 DNA reads as TGTGCCAGCAGGCCACAGGGGGCAAATGAAAAACTGTTTTTT. Its translation is CASRPQGANEKLFF.

The CDR3, as DNA: TGCGCCAGCAGCCCGGGACTAGGCACAGATACGCAGTATTTT. This codes for CASSPGLGTDTQYF. The chain joins TRBV5-1 to TRBJ2-3; TRBD2 aligns across 8 bases. Germline V gives CDR1 SGHRS, CDR2 YFSETQ. The CDR3 totals 14 residues. The J segment lost 1 base and the V segment lost 4 bases, leaving 2 bases of the junction unmatched. Full variable domain (missing parts from reference TRBV5-1 and TRBJ2-3): KAGVTQTPRYLIKTRGQQVTLSCSPISGHRSVSWYQQTPGQGLQFLFEYFSETQRNKGNFPGRFSGRQFSNSRSEMNVSTLELGDSALYLCASSPGLGTDTQYFGPGTRLTVL.

This clone has a single count. This CDR3 is CASSVDGTGSAGNTIYF. The DNA of the CDR3 is TGTGCCAGCAGCGTAGATGGGACAGGGAGTGCCGGAAACACCATATATTTT. The rearrangement links TRBV9 to TRBJ1-3; 9 bases match TRBD1. Germline values: CDR1 SGDLS, CDR2 YYNGEE. The V segment lost 0 bases and the J segment 4 bases; nucleotides outside the gene matches: 8. This CDR3 region has 17 residues.

The chain combines TRBV7-8 with TRBJ1-1; no clear D. The V end was cut by 5 bases, the J end by 7 bases, with 17 bases between. The CDR3 is 14 residues long. From germline, CDR1 is SGHVS and CDR2 FQNEAQ. CDR3 amino acids: CASSPVVQALEAFF. For the CDR3, the DNA is TGTGCCAGCAGCCCCGTAGTCCAAGCCCTTGAAGCTTTCTTT.

The chain has TRBV7-3 and TRBJ2-3; D gene unclear. Germline CDR1 SGHTA, CDR2 FQGTGA. This CDR3 region has 15 residues. Trimming pared 1 base from V and 7 bases from J, leaving 15 bases between. CDR3 region: CASSLIVPPAHTQYF. Written as DNA, the CDR3 is TGTGCCAGCAGCTTAATAGTCCCCCCGGCCCATACGCAGTATTTT.

This clone was observed a few times. The chain employs TRBV30 and TRBJ1-5; 8 nucleotides match TRBD1. Germline assignment: CDR1 GTSNPN and CDR2 SVGIG (reference sequence). V dropped 1 base and J dropped 7; count of bases not matched to a gene: 3. The CDR3 is made up of 13 amino acids. The CDR3: CAWSDRGEQPQHF. CDR3 coding DNA: TGTGCCTGGAGTGACAGGGGGGAACAGCCCCAGCATTTT.

The rearrangement joins TRBV28 to TRBJ2-7, with TRBD2 matching 9 bases. The CDR3 length is 16 residues. Losses at the gene ends were 2 bases for V and 7 bases for J; bases not matched to a gene: 12. The germline V gene has CDR1 MDHEN and CDR2 SYDVKM. This CDR3 is CASSLAVAGEVGEQYF. DNA for the CDR3: TGTGCCAGCAGTTTAGCTGTAGCGGGAGAGGTAGGAGAGCAGTACTTC.

The V gene is TRBV7-9, the J gene TRBJ2-5, with TRBD1 matching over 8 bases. V dropped 4 bases and J dropped 5; count of bases not matched to a gene: 9. The CDR3 has 15 residues. Germline V lookup: CDR1 SEHNR, CDR2 FQNEAQ (reference sequence). CDR3 bases: TGTGCCAGCAGCTCCAGCAGGGGGCGCGGGGAGACCCAGTACTTC. It yields the protein CASSSSRGRGETQYF.

This chain joins TRBV5-1 and TRBJ1-6; D perhaps matches TRBD1 (5 bases). V shed 2 bases and J shed 5 bases, with 8 bases lying between them. This CDR3 comprises 14 residues. The germline V gene has CDR1 SGHRS and CDR2 YFSETQ. The DNA for the CDR3 is TGCGCCAGCAGCTTCAGGGTTGATAATTCACCCCTCCACTTT. The encoded protein is CASSFRVDNSPLHF.

The chain uses TRBV5-1 and TRBJ2-2; D unclear. The CDR3 length is 12 residues. Germline V gives CDR1 SGHRS, CDR2 YFSETQ. DNA for the CDR3: TGCGCTGAGGCAGATAACACCGGGGAGCTGTTTTTT. It yields the protein CAEADNTGELFF.

V is TRBV18 and J is TRBJ2-3, with 8 bases aligning to TRBD2. This CDR3 contains 16 residues. From germline, CDR1 is KGHSH and CDR2 LQKENI. The ends lost 3 bases at V and 6 bases at J; junction bases unmatched: 11. The CDR3 loop reads CASSPQLADTEDTQYF. In nucleotides, the CDR3 is TGTGCCAGCTCACCGCAACTAGCGGATACGGAGGATACGCAGTATTTT. The full variable domain, its missing parts supplied by reference TRBV18 and TRBJ2-3, is NAGVMQNPRHLVRRRGQEARLRCSPMKGHSHVYWYRQLPEEGLKFMVYLQKENIIDESGMPKERFSAEFPKEGPSILRIQQVVRGDSAAYFCASSPQLADTEDTQYFGPGTRLTVL.

This chain joins TRBV2 and TRBJ1-5, with TRBD1 matching over 7 bases. The ends lost 6 bases at V and 0 bases at J; junction bases unmatched: 2. Germline V lookup: CDR1 SNHLY, CDR2 FYNNEI. This CDR3 comprises 14 residues. CDR3 loop: CASRRDSSNQPQHF. The CDR3 DNA is TGTGCCAGCAGGCGGGACAGTAGCAATCAGCCCCAGCATTTT.

J is TRBJ2-7 and V is TRBV10-1, with TRBD1 matching 12 bases. CDR1 WNHNN and CDR2 SYGVQD come from the germline V gene (reference sequence). The CDR3 runs to 14 residues. Trimming removed 6 bases from V and 5 bases from J; junction bases left unmatched: 5. The CDR3 spells CASSPGQGAHEQYF. The CDR3 region has the DNA TGCGCCAGCAGCCCGGGACAGGGGGCTCACGAGCAGTACTTC.

The V call is TRBV9, the J call TRBJ2-3; D is uncertain. CDR3 size: 14 residues. Trimming cost V 1 base and J 2 bases, with 8 bases left between them. CDR1 is SGDLS, CDR2 YYNGEE, per germline. The DNA for the CDR3 is TGTGCCAGCAGCGTAAGGGCGGCCACAGATACGCAGTATTTT. Translating it yields CASSVRAATDTQYF.

The J gene is TRBJ1-2, the V gene TRBV28; 7 bases align to TRBD1. Germline assignment: CDR1 MDHEN and CDR2 SYDVKM. This CDR3 contains 15 residues. V lost 4 bases, J lost 2 bases, and 7 bases stayed unmatched. The CDR3 nucleotides read TGTGCCAGCAGTTCGACAGGGAGCCCCAACTATGGCTACACCTTC. It translates to CASSSTGSPNYGYTF.

Notes on this clone: This specimen includes other DNA sequences encoding the same CDR3. The V and J genes are TRBV28 and TRBJ1-2, with D tentatively TRBD1 (6 bases). The CDR3 covers 13 residues. Germline CDR1 and CDR2: MDHEN and SYDVKM. The V end lost 3 bases, the J end lost 4 bases, and 9 bases lay between the germline ends. The CDR3, as DNA: TGTGCCAGCAGTTTCCCAGGGGTCTATGGCTACACCTTC. It is translated as CASSFPGVYGYTF.

The chain combines TRBV20-1 with TRBJ2-7; 7 bases fit TRBD1. This CDR3 region has 11 residues. Germline V gives CDR1 DFQATT, CDR2 SNEGSKA (reference sequence). The junction had 3 bases not matched to a gene; V was cut back by 6 bases and J by 4 bases. CDR3 coding DNA: TGCAGTGCGTGGGACAGATACGAGCAGTACTTC. Its translation is CSAWDRYEQYF.

This chain joins TRBV25-1 and TRBJ2-2; D is uncertain. The CDR3 extends over 16 amino acids. Looked up from germline, CDR1 is MGHDK and CDR2 is SYGVNS. The germline V and J ends were trimmed by 0 bases and 0 bases, with 8 bases remaining between them. The CDR3 DNA follows: TGTGCCAGCAGTGAATATTTTAGGTCGAACACCGGGGAGCTGTTTTTT. The encoded protein is CASSEYFRSNTGELFF.

CDR3 sequence: CATATGQGTDTQYF. The CDR3 DNA is TGTGCCACCGCCACCGGCCAGGGAACAGATACGCAGTATTTT. V and J are TRBV25-1 and TRBJ2-3, with D perhaps TRBD1 (5 bases). The germline gives CDR1 MGHDK, CDR2 SYGVNS. This CDR3 is built from 14 residues. V was shortened by 10 bases and J by 3 bases, with 17 bases between the two germline ends.

V usage is TRBV28 and J usage is TRBJ1-4; D uncertain. CDR1 is MDHEN, CDR2 SYDVKM, per germline. Trimming removed 2 bases from V and 6 bases from J, with 10 bases in between. CDR3 length: 14 amino acids. CDR3 sequence reads: CASSLRPVHEKLFF. CDR3 DNA: TGTGCCAGCAGTTTAAGGCCAGTACATGAAAAACTGTTTTTT.

The rearrangement uses TRBV6-4 and TRBJ2-1, with 8 bases matching TRBD1. This CDR3 comprises 15 residues. Germline trimming cut 6 bases from V and 8 bases from J; bases unmatched to any gene: 12. Germline loops: CDR1 MRHNA, CDR2 SNTAGT. The CDR3 is CASSPQIQGAHEQFF. CDR3 coding DNA: TGTGCCAGCAGCCCACAAATTCAGGGGGCCCATGAGCAGTTCTTC.

DNA for the CDR3: TGCGCCAGCAGCTTGCTACAGGGGGATGAAAAACTGTTTTTT. This translates into CASSLLQGDEKLFF. The V gene is TRBV5-1, the J gene TRBJ1-4; 8 bases fit TRBD1. This CDR3 has 14 amino acids. Germline-derived CDR1 and CDR2 are SGHRS and YFSETQ. V trimming: 1 base; J trimming: 6 bases; junction bases outside the gene matches: 2.

This clone was detected only a few times. The chain employs TRBV30 and TRBJ1-1; D is ambiguous. The CDR3 covers 18 residues. V dropped 3 bases and J dropped 2 bases, with 25 bases sitting between them. Germline V CDR1 and CDR2: GTSNPN, SVGIG (reference sequence). In DNA form, the CDR3 reads TGTGCCTGGAGGTCCCCTTCGGACCGTAAGGGTGCCAACACTGAAGCTTTCTTT. This encodes CAWRSPSDRKGANTEAFF.

In its sample, this clone was seen once. The rearrangement links TRBV5-1 to TRBJ2-7, with D perhaps TRBD2 (6 bases). The V gene lost 4 bases and the J gene lost 6 bases, with 17 bases spanning the gap. The germline V gene has CDR1 SGHRS and CDR2 YFSETQ. This CDR3 spans 14 amino acids. CDR3 sequence (DNA): TGCGCCAGCAGCCTCCGGGACCGGGGGACCGAGCAGTACTTC. Translating it yields CASSLRDRGTEQYF.

The chain recombines TRBV5-1 with TRBJ2-7; D unclear. V lost 4 bases to trimming and J lost 3 bases, with 14 bases between them. The CDR3 has 14 residues. From germline, CDR1 is SGHRS and CDR2 YFSETQ. The CDR3 bases are TGCGCCAGCAGCAGTTGGTATTCCTTCTACGAGCAGTACTTC. The encoded protein is CASSSWYSFYEQYF.

The chain uses TRBV30 and TRBJ1-6; TRBD1 aligns across 7 bases. With V trimmed by 4 bases and J by 9 bases, 12 bases remained unmatched. The V gene's germline CDR1 is GTSNPN and CDR2 SVGIG (reference sequence). The CDR3 loop spans 15 amino acids. CDR3 nucleotides: TGTGCCTGGACCCCGTGGGAGACAGGGACTTCACCCCTCCACTTT. The encoded protein is CAWTPWETGTSPLHF.

The rearrangement uses TRBV4-3 and TRBJ2-5; D remains unclear. Trimming pared 4 bases from V and 1 base from J, leaving 16 bases between. The CDR3 has 16 amino acids. Germline V lookup: CDR1 LGHNA, CDR2 YSLEER. As DNA, the CDR3 is TGCGCCAGCAGCCGCTCTTATAAGGCAGGCCAAGAGACCCAGTACTTC. Its translation: CASSRSYKAGQETQYF.